This record looks at one TCR beta chain sequence and its context. What it binds is unknown. The treatment denotes: roughly 10-day PBMC culture with coronavirus spike peptide pools or control peptides (ViraFEST assay). These data belong to a study of vaccination and CD4 T cells after COVID-19. Sequencing of cultured CD4+ T cell DNA used the Oncomine TCR Beta short-read assay. TCRdb analysed the PCR reads with MiXCR anew, one entry per CDR3 protein. There are 12,000 or so distinct CDR3 sequences in the sample; over 40% occur only once, and about 21% lies in the top ten. The sequenced sample was CD4+ T cells from blood, cultured in vitro. The source is a human donor who had recovered from COVID-19.

The CDR3 loop reads CASSVGDQPQHF. Here the CDR3 DNA reads TGTGCCAGCAGTGTGGGGGATCAGCCCCAGCATTTT. This chain connects TRBV6-1 to TRBJ1-5, with D perhaps matching TRBD1 (5 bases). The V gene's germline CDR1 is MNHNS and CDR2 SASEGT. The length of the CDR3 is 12 residues. Trimming left V 4 bases short and J 5 bases short, with 6 bases between.